Given below is one T cell receptor beta chain in context. Its antigen remains unknown. V lost 3 bases and J 4 bases, leaving 20 bases between the germline ends. The CDR3 spans 17 residues. The V gene's germline CDR1 is SGHKS and CDR2 YYEKEE (reference sequence). Described treatment: roughly 20 received Ad26.COV2.S at low or high dose, single or two shots; about 5 received placebo; per-sample allocation not given. Day 63 following the first vaccine or placebo injection was when the samples were taken. This entry comes from a study of Ad26.COV2.S vaccination and SARS-CoV-2 variants. Study summary: Donor participated within the Ad26.COV2.S arm of the COV1001 trial. Administration of Ad26.COV2.S was intramuscular, either once or twice 56 days apart. Overall study results and limits: Vaccinees reportedly had broad spike-specific CD8+ and CD4+ T cell responses.

TCRdb keeps only in-frame clones here, not all; method: immunoSEQ multiplex PCR. Seen here are around 450,000 clones, 89% observed once, and the top ten hold approximately 2.5%. This rearrangement joins TRBV5-5 to TRBJ1-5, with a possible D match to TRBD1 (6 bases). Here the sequenced sample was peripheral blood, taken in a trial of Ad26.COV2.S vaccine versus placebo. This TCR derives from a person between 18 and 60 years old who received the Ad26.COV2.S COVID-19 vaccine or a placebo. The CDR3 nucleotides read TGTGCCAGCAGCTCCCTCGGGCCGGGACATGGTAATCAGCCCCAGCATTTT. Its translation: CASSSLGPGHGNQPQHF.